This entry describes one T cell receptor (beta chain). Antigen: not known. This specimen belongs to a study of OX40 agonist ivuxolimab in advanced cancers. Study at large: Ivuxolimab, an agonist antibody against OX40 (CD134), was given to patients. Dose-escalation subjects each had hepatocellular carcinoma, melanoma, renal cell or head and neck cancer. Overall study findings and caveats: Certain nonresponders likewise exhibited a low normalized T-cell clonal expansion.

Trimming cost V 2 bases and J 6 bases; bases outside gene matches: 5. The CDR3 loop spans 15 amino acids. The V gene's germline CDR1 is SGHNT and CDR2 YENEEA. Using immunoSEQ multiplex PCR, the repertoire was profiled, and TCRdb retains in-frame clones only, with some absent. The sample has approximately 130,000 clones, 90% seen once. The origin of this receptor is an adult with an advanced solid tumor such as melanoma, head and neck, liver or kidney cancer. This sample comprised CD4+ or CD8+ T cells sorted from blood, obtained in a trial of the OX40 agonist ivuxolimab. This sequence joins TRBV11-3 and TRBJ2-1, with TRBD1 matching 9 bases. CDR3 amino acids: CASSLWGQGINEQFF. The CDR3 bases are TGTGCCAGCAGCTTATGGGGACAGGGAATCAATGAGCAGTTCTTC. Using reference TRBV11-3 and TRBJ2-1 for the parts outside the CDR3, the full variable domain is EAGVVQSPRYKIIEKKQPVAFWCNPISGHNTLYWYLQNLGQGPELLIRYENEEAVDDSQLPKDRFSAERLKGVDSTLKIQPAELGDSAVYLCASSLWGQGINEQFFGPGTRLTVL.